This record looks at one T cell receptor beta chain sequence and its context. These data are taken from a study of blood T cell repertoires in COVID-19. Germline CDR1 is KGHSH and CDR2 is LQKENI. V gave up 3 bases and J gave up 5 bases; unmatched junction bases: 2. The CDR3 totals 13 residues. Clones were sequenced by immunoSEQ multiplex PCR, and TCRdb holds only the in-frame ones, with some missing. The sample gives 300,000 or so clones, over 70% of which show up once; approximately 1.5% is in the top ten. This TCR was recovered from a woman in her 40s who had recovered from COVID-19. The specimen sequenced was peripheral blood. This rearrangement joins TRBV18 to TRBJ2-5, with 8 bases lining up with TRBD1. The CDR3 DNA sequence: TGTGCCAGCTCACCGGGACAGGTTGAGACCCAGTACTTC. This codes for CASSPGQVETQYF.